The entry that follows covers one T cell receptor (beta chain) sequence. What it binds is not known. V was clipped by 7 bases and J by 4 bases; unmatched bases: 8. The CDR3 is made up of 15 amino acids. Germline values: CDR1 SGHVS, CDR2 FQNEAQ. Researchers ran the PCR with 60 Vbeta and 13 Jbeta primers. Sequencing was performed with immunoSEQ multiplex PCR; in TCRdb, only in-frame clones are kept and a portion is missing. The data show approximately 89,000 clones, with roughly four fifths seen just once and roughly 3.7% held by the top ten. The sample belongs to a study of cytomegalovirus exposure and HLA in healthy donors. Study-wide points: Cytomegalovirus-associated status was assigned to about 180 TCR beta chains. Productive status was seen about 90% or about 30% of the time for most TCR beta V segments in an earlier analysis.

Sample: PBMCs. The V call is TRBV7-8, the J call TRBJ1-5; 9 nucleotides align to TRBD1. The sequence was obtained from a man younger than 40 in good health and CMV-seronegative. CDR3 residues: CASTKGGTGNQPQHF. The CDR3 region has the DNA TGTGCCAGCACAAAAGGGGGGACAGGGAATCAGCCCCAGCATTTT.